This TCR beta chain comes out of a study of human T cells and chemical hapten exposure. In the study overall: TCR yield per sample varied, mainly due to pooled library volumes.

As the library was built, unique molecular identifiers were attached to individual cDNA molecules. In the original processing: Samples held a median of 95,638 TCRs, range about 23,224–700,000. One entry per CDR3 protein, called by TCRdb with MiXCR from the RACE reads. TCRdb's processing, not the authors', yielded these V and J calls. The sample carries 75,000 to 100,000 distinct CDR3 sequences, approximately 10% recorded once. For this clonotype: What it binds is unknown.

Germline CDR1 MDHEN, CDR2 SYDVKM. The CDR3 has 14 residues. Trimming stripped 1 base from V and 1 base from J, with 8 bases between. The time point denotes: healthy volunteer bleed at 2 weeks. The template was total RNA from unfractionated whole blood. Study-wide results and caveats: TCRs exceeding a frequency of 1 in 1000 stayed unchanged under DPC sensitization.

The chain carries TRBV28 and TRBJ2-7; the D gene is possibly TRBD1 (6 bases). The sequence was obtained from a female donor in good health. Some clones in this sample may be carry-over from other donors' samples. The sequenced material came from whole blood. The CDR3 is CASSLSGESYEQYF. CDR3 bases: TGTGCCAGCAGTTTATCAGGGGAATCCTACGAGCAGTACTTC.